This T cell receptor beta chain was sequenced for a study of blood T cell repertoires in COVID-19. Turning to the study itself: The origin of the acute and convalescent COVID-19 samples was the United States, Italy and Spain.

Germline V gene sequence: CDR1 MNHEY, CDR2 SVGAGI. The CDR3 totals 15 residues. The V gene end was trimmed by 7 bases and the J gene end by 0 bases; junction bases not matched to a gene: 5. Original analysis: How many nucleated cells were present was estimated from reference gene primer amplification. The assay was immunoSEQ multiplex PCR, and TCRdb's table has in-frame clones only and misses some. That table furnishes V, J and clone size, whereas the DNA furnished D and trimming. Found here are 69,000 or so clones, around 89% of them singletons; the top ten hold about 5%. The gene calls are TRBV6-5 and TRBJ1-1; 10 positions agree with TRBD1. The clonotype was recovered from a man aged 45-65 years with acute or convalescent COVID-19. Sequencing was performed on peripheral blood. CDR3 DNA sequence: TGTGCCAGCAACCGACAGGGGGCAGTGAACACTGAAGCTTTCTTT. Translation gives CASNRQGAVNTEAFF.